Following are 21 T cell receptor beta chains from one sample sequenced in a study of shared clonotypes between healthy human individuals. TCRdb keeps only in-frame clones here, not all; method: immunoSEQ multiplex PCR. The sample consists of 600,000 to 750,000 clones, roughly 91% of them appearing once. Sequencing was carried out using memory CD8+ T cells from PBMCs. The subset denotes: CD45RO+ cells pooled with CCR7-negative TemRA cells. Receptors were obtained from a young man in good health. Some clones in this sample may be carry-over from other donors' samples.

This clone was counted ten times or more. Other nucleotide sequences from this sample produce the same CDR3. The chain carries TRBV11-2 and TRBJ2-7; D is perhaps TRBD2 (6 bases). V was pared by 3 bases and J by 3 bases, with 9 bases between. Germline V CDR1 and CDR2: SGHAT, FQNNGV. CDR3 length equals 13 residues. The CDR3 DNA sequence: TGTGCCAGCAGCTTTCAGACTAGCTACGAGCAGTACTTC. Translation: CASSFQTSYEQYF.

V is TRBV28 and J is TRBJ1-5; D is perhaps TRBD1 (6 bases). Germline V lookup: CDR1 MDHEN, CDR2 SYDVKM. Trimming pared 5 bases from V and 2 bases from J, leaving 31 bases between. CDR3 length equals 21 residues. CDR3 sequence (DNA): TGTGCCAGCAGTCCCCTCTATGGACAGCAGGCCACCGAATATGGCAATCAGCCCCAGCATTTT. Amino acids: CASSPLYGQQATEYGNQPQHF. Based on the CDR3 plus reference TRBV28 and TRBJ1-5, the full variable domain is DVKVTQSSRYLVKRTGEKVFLECVQDMDHENMFWYRQDPGLGLRLIYFSYDVKMKEKGDIPEGYSVSREKKERFSLILESASTNQTSMYLCASSPLYGQQATEYGNQPQHFGDGTRLSIL.

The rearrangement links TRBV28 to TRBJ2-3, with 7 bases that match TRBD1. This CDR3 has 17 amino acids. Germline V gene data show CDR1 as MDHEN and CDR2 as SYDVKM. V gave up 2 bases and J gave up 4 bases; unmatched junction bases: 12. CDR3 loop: CASSLQRPGQWADTQYF. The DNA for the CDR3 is TGTGCCAGCAGTTTACAGAGGCCGGGACAGTGGGCAGATACGCAGTATTTT.

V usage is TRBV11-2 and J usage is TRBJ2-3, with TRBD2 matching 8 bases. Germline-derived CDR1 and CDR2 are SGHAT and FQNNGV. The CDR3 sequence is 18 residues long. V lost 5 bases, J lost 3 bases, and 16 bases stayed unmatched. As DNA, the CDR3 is TGTGCCAGCAGCCATCTAGCGGGCCACGAATCACCTACAGATACGCAGTATTTT. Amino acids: CASSHLAGHESPTDTQYF.

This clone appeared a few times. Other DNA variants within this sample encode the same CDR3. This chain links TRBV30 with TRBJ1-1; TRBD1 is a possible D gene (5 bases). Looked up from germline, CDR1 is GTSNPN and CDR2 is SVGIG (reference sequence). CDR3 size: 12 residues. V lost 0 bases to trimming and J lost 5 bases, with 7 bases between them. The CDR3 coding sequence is TGTGCCTGGAGTGTTGGGGCGACTGAAGCTTTCTTT. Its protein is CAWSVGATEAFF.

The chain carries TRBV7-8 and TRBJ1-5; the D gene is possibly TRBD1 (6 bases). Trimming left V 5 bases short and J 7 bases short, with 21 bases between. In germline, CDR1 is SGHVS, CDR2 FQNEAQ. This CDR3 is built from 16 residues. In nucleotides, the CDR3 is TGTGCCAGCAGCCTCCAGAGGGGGGACCTAGCACAGCCCCAGCATTTT. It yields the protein CASSLQRGDLAQPQHF.

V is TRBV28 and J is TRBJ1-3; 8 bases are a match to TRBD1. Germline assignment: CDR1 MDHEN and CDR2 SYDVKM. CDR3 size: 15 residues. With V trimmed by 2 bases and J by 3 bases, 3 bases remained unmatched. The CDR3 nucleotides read TGTGCCAGCAGTTTACCCAGGGGGCTTGGAAACACCATATATTTT. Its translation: CASSLPRGLGNTIYF.

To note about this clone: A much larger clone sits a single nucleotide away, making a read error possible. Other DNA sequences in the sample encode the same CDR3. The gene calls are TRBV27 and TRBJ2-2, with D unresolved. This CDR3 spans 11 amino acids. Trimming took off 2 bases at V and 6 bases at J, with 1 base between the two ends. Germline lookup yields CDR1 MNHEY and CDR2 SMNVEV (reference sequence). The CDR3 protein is CASSLAGELFF. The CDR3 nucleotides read TGTGCCAGCAGTTTAGCCGGGGAGCTGTTTTTT.

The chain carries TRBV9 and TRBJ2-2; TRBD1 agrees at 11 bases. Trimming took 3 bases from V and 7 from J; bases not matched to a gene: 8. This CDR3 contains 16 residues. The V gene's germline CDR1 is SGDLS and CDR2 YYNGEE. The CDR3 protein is CASSDRDRGIGGELFF. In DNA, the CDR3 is TGTGCCAGCAGCGACCGGGACAGGGGGATAGGCGGGGAGCTGTTTTTT.

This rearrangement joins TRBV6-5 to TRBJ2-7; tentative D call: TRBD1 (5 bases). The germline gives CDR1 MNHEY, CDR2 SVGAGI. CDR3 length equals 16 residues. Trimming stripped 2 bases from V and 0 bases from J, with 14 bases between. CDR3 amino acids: CASSYNSRESSYEQYF. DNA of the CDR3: TGTGCCAGCAGTTACAATTCCAGGGAAAGCTCCTACGAGCAGTACTTC.

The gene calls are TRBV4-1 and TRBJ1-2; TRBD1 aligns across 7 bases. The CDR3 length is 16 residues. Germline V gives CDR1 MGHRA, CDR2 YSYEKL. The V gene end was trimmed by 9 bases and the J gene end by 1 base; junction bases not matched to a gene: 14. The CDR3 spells CASRLPRQGNNYGYTF. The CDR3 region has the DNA TGCGCCAGTAGACTTCCCCGACAGGGCAATAACTATGGCTACACCTTC.

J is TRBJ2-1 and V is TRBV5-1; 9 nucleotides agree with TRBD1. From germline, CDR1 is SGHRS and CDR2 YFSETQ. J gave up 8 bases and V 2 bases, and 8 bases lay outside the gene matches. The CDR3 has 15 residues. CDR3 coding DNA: TGCGCCAGCAGCTTAATCGGGACAGGGAGGGATGAGCAGTTCTTC. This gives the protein CASSLIGTGRDEQFF. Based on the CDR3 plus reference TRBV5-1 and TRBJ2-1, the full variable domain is KAGVTQTPRYLIKTRGQQVTLSCSPISGHRSVSWYQQTPGQGLQFLFEYFSETQRNKGNFPGRFSGRQFSNSRSEMNVSTLELGDSALYLCASSLIGTGRDEQFFGPGTRLTVL.

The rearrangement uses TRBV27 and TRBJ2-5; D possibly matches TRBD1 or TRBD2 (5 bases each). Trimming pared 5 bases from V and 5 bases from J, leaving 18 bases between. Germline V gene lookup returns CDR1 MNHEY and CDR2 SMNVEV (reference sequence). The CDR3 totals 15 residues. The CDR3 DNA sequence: TGTGCCAGCAGTCCGGTGGGGGTTTTTGGGGAGACCCAGTACTTC. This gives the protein CASSPVGVFGETQYF.

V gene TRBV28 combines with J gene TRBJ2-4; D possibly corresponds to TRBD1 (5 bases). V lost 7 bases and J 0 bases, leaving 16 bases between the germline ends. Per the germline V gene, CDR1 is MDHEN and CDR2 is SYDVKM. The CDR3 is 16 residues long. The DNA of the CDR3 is TGTGCCAGCACACACTGGACAAACCTAGCCAAAAACATTCAGTACTTC. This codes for CASTHWTNLAKNIQYF. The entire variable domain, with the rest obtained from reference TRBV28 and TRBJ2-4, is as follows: DVKVTQSSRYLVKRTGEKVFLECVQDMDHENMFWYRQDPGLGLRLIYFSYDVKMKEKGDIPEGYSVSREKKERFSLILESASTNQTSMYLCASTHWTNLAKNIQYFGAGTRLSVL.

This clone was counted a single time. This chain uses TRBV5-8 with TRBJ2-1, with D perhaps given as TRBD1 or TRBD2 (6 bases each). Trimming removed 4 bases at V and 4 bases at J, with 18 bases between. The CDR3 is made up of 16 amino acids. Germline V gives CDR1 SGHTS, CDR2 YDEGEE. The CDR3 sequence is CASSPPTSQGYNEQFF. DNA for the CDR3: TGTGCCAGCAGCCCTCCTACTAGCCAGGGGTACAATGAGCAGTTCTTC.

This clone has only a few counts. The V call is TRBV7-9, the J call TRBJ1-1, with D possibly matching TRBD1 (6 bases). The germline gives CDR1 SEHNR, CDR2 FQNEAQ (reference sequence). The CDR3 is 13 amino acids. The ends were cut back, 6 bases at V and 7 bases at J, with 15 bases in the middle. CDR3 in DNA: TGTGCCAGCAGTCCCAACAGGGACGGTGAAGCTTTCTTT. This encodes CASSPNRDGEAFF.

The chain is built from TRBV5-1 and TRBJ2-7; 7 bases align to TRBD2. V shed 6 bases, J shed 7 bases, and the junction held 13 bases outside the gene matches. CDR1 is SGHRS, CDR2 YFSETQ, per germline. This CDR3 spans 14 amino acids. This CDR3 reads CASTSTAGREEQYF. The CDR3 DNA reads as TGCGCCAGCACCTCAACAGCGGGACGGGAAGAGCAGTACTTC.

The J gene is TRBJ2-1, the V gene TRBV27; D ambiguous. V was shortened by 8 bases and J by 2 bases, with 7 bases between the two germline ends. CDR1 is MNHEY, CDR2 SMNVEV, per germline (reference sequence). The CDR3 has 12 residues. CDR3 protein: CASGSAYNEQFF. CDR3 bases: TGTGCCAGCGGGTCAGCCTACAATGAGCAGTTCTTC.

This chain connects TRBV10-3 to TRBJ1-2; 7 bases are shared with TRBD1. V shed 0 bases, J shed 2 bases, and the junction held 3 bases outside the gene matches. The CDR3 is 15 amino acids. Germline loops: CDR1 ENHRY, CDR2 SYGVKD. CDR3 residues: CAISESTGLNYGYTF. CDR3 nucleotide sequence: TGTGCCATCAGTGAGTCGACAGGGTTGAACTATGGCTACACCTTC.

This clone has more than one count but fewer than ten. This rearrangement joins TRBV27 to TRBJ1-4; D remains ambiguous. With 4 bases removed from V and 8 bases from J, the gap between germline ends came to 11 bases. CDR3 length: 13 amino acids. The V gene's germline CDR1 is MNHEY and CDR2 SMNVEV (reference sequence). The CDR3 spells CASSYIMGEKLFF. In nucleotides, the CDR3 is TGTGCCAGCAGTTATATCATGGGAGAAAAACTGTTTTTT.

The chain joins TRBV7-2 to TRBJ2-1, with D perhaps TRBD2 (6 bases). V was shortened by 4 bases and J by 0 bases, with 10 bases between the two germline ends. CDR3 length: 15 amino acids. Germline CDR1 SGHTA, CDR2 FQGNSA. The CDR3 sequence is CASSSTGSSYNEQFF. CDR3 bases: TGTGCCAGCAGCTCGACCGGGAGCTCCTACAATGAGCAGTTCTTC.